Each of the 19 T cell receptor beta chains below was sequenced from the same sample in a study of neoadjuvant anti-PD-1 for oral cavity cancer (dated by TCRdb to the early 2020s). The sample's time point label, decoded: before neoadjuvant nivolumab. Libraries were made using the immunoSEQ multiplex PCR assay. Entries here come from immuneACCESS through TCRdb and include only in-frame sequences with V and J called. Some clones fail to appear in such tables; in the studies checked, an unresolved V gene covers under half of the shortfall, and the cause of the remainder is unknown. The table for this sample lists approximately 20,000 clones; approximately 70% of them were counted only once. Roughly 3% of the sample comes from the top ten. The sequencing used PBMCs, collected before nivolumab (anti-PD-1) treatment. The receptor set was obtained from a person between 40 and 85 years old with oral cavity squamous cell carcinoma.

V is TRBV5-6 and J is TRBJ2-7, with 14 positions matching TRBD2. Germline V CDR1 and CDR2: SGHDT, YYEEEE. This CDR3 spans 16 amino acids. Trimming cost V 4 bases and J 2 bases; bases outside gene matches: 5. CDR3: CASSPRLAGGPYEQYF. CDR3 bases: TGTGCCAGCAGCCCCCGACTAGCGGGAGGGCCCTACGAGCAGTACTTC.

The CDR3 here is CASSEFAGQGFLDTQYF. CDR3 sequence (DNA): TGTGCCAGCAGTGAATTTGCGGGACAGGGATTTTTAGATACGCAGTATTTT. The chain recombines TRBV6-1 with TRBJ2-3; 9 bases are a match to TRBD1. Germline V gene sequence: CDR1 MNHNS, CDR2 SASEGT. Germline trimming cut 2 bases from V and 5 bases from J; bases unmatched to any gene: 11. The length of the CDR3 is 17 residues.

The rearrangement uses TRBV9 and TRBJ2-1; tentative D call: TRBD2 (5 bases). Deletions cut 3 bases from V and 4 bases from J, with 11 bases between. Germline CDR1 reads SGDLS; CDR2 reads YYNGEE. CDR3 size: 14 residues. The CDR3 bases are TGTGCCAGCAGCGAAGGAGGCAGATACAATGAGCAGTTCTTC. Translation: CASSEGGRYNEQFF. The variable domain in full, completed from reference TRBV9 and TRBJ2-1, reads DSGVTQTPKHLITATGQRVTLRCSPRSGDLSVYWYQQSLDQGLQFLIQYYNGEERAKGNILERFSAQQFPDLHSELNLSSLELGDSALYFCASSEGGRYNEQFFGPGTRLTVL.

The rearrangement joins TRBV9 to TRBJ2-7, with TRBD2 matching over 11 bases. The CDR3 runs to 20 residues. In germline, CDR1 is SGDLS, CDR2 YYNGEE. V shed 0 bases and J 0 bases; nucleotides not matched to a gene: 14. The CDR3 protein is CASSVAGTSGGLGPSYEQYF. The CDR3 DNA follows: TGTGCCAGCAGCGTAGCTGGGACTAGCGGCGGCCTAGGGCCCTCCTACGAGCAGTACTTC.

This clone appeared a few times. This chain uses TRBV19 with TRBJ2-3; TRBD2 agrees at 7 bases. CDR1 is LNHDA and CDR2 is SQIVND in the germline V gene (reference sequence). This CDR3 comprises 15 residues. Germline trimming cut 0 bases from V and 4 bases from J; bases unmatched to any gene: 4. CDR3 coding DNA: TGTGCCAGTAGTATAGACACGGGAGGATCAGATACGCAGTATTTT. Its protein product is CASSIDTGGSDTQYF.

V usage is TRBV7-9 and J usage is TRBJ1-1; no definite D call. Germline V gene lookup returns CDR1 SEHNR and CDR2 FQNEAQ (reference sequence). Between the trimmed V and J ends, which lost 5 bases and 4 bases, there was a span of 11 bases. The CDR3 totals 13 residues. The chain's CDR3 is CASSPGTSTEAFF. The CDR3 nucleotides read TGTGCCAGCAGCCCCGGTACGAGCACTGAAGCTTTCTTT.

J is TRBJ2-1 and V is TRBV6-5, with 10 bases identical to TRBD2. The CDR3 sequence is 15 residues long. The germline V gene has CDR1 MNHEY and CDR2 SVGAGI. The junction had 4 bases not matched to a gene; V was cut back by 8 bases and J by 0 bases. The CDR3 DNA reads TGTGCCAGCGCTATAGCGGGAGGCTCCTACAATGAGCAGTTCTTC. It translates to CASAIAGGSYNEQFF.

This clone was counted only a few times. J is TRBJ1-3 and V is TRBV6-6; D might be TRBD1 (5 bases). Looked up from germline, CDR1 is MNHNY and CDR2 is SVGAGI (reference sequence). The CDR3 consists of 16 residues. The V end was cut by 1 base, the J end by 0 bases, with 10 bases between. The CDR3 loop reads CASSYWTYISGNTIYF. CDR3 nucleotides: TGTGCCAGCAGTTACTGGACATATATCTCTGGAAACACCATATATTTT.

V gene TRBV29-1 combines with J gene TRBJ2-7; TRBD2 might be the D (6 bases). Trimming cost V 3 bases and J 6 bases, with 12 bases left between them. Looked up from germline, CDR1 is SQVTM and CDR2 is ANQGSEA. This CDR3 has 12 residues. Here the CDR3 DNA reads TGCAGCGTTGAGGACCCCGGGGGCGAGCAGTACTTC. Its protein is CSVEDPGGEQYF.

The rearrangement joins TRBV6-5 to TRBJ2-5, with D maybe TRBD2 (5 bases). There are 12 residues in the CDR3. Trimming took 4 bases from V and 6 from J, leaving 9 bases between them. The germline V gene encodes CDR1 MNHEY and CDR2 SVGAGI. The DNA of the CDR3 is TGTGCCAGCAGTTTGGACTTGAAGACCCAGTACTTC. It specifies CASSLDLKTQYF.

The chain couples TRBV28 to TRBJ2-6; 11 nucleotides align to TRBD1. V lost 6 bases, J lost 4 bases, and 17 bases stayed unmatched. CDR3 size: 20 residues. From germline, CDR1 is MDHEN and CDR2 SYDVKM. CDR3 coding DNA: TGTGCCAGCAGCACACCCGCCAGGACAGGGGGCGTGAGAGGGGCCAACGTCCTGACTTTC. Its protein is CASSTPARTGGVRGANVLTF.

This rearrangement joins TRBV11-2 to TRBJ1-1; tentatively, D is TRBD1 (6 bases). Germline assignment: CDR1 SGHAT and CDR2 FQNNGV. V lost 4 bases and J lost 2, with 11 bases in between. The CDR3 runs 14 residues. The CDR3 bases are TGTGCCAGCAGCTCCCAAGGGGGAAACACTGAAGCTTTCTTT. It is translated as CASSSQGGNTEAFF. The variable domain in full, completed from reference TRBV11-2 and TRBJ1-1, reads EAGVAQSPRYKIIEKRQSVAFWCNPISGHATLYWYQQILGQGPKLLIQFQNNGVVDDSQLPKDRFSAERLKGVDSTLKIQPAKLEDSAVYLCASSSQGGNTEAFFGQGTRLTVV.

This chain links TRBV6-4 with TRBJ2-7, with D possibly TRBD1 on 5 matching bases. Looked up from germline, CDR1 is MRHNA and CDR2 is SNTAGT. CDR3 size: 13 residues. Trimming took 3 bases from V and 5 from J, leaving 11 bases between them. CDR3 coding DNA: TGTGCCAGCAGTGAATCAGGGAACGACGAGCAGTACTTC. The encoded protein is CASSESGNDEQYF.

The chain couples TRBV10-3 to TRBJ1-1, with no clear D. The CDR3 contains 14 residues. The germline gives CDR1 ENHRY, CDR2 SYGVKD. V was pared by 9 bases and J by 2 bases, with 16 bases between. CDR3 in DNA: TGTGCCATAAAAGCAGAACAGTTCAACACTGAAGCTTTCTTT. Translating gives CAIKAEQFNTEAFF.

This clone was observed once. The chain recombines TRBV6-5 with TRBJ1-5; D gene unclear. The V end was cut by 0 bases, the J end by 7 bases, with 13 bases between. CDR3 length: 15 amino acids. The germline V gene encodes CDR1 MNHEY and CDR2 SVGAGI. CDR3 sequence: CASSYSGQAIQPQHF. For the CDR3, the DNA is TGTGCCAGCAGTTACTCAGGGCAGGCTATCCAGCCCCAGCATTTT.

This chain uses TRBV11-2 with TRBJ2-1; D is unresolved. CDR1 is SGHAT and CDR2 is FQNNGV in the germline V gene. Trimming cost V 4 bases and J 10 bases, with 11 bases left between them. The CDR3 has 12 amino acids. CDR3 loop: CASSYLTGEQFF. For the CDR3, the DNA is TGTGCCAGCAGCTACCTAACCGGGGAGCAGTTCTTC.

This rearrangement joins TRBV6-1 to TRBJ1-5; D is perhaps TRBD1 (5 bases). Trimming pared 3 bases from V and 3 bases from J, leaving 15 bases between. The CDR3 has 16 residues. Germline V CDR1 and CDR2: MNHNS, SASEGT. The CDR3 protein is CASSDRSQQVNQPQHF. The CDR3 DNA reads TGTGCCAGCAGTGATAGATCCCAACAGGTCAATCAGCCCCAGCATTTT.

The CDR3 DNA sequence: TGTGCCAGCAGCCCGGGGACAGACTCTGGAAACACCATATATTTT. Residues: CASSPGTDSGNTIYF. The rearrangement joins TRBV9 to TRBJ1-3, with TRBD1 identical over 7 bases. CDR3 length equals 15 residues. V was clipped by 4 bases and J by 0 bases; unmatched bases: 4. Germline values: CDR1 SGDLS, CDR2 YYNGEE.

A few counts support this clone. V usage is TRBV30 and J usage is TRBJ1-2, with D unclear. Trimming left V 1 base short and J 7 bases short, with 13 bases between. Germline V CDR1 and CDR2: GTSNPN, SVGIG (reference sequence). This CDR3 contains 13 residues. CDR3: CAWSGFGVGGYTF. In DNA form, the CDR3 reads TGTGCCTGGAGTGGTTTCGGGGTGGGTGGCTACACCTTC.